This T cell receptor beta chain was captured by sequencing in a study of shared clonotypes between healthy human individuals. Points from the study as a whole: Blood was the only sampled material, and tissue repertoires likely differ.

A remark on this clone: The antigen remains unidentified.

The V end was cut by 4 bases, the J end by 4 bases, with 14 bases between. Germline loops: CDR1 MNHNS, CDR2 SASEGT. The length of the CDR3 is 14 residues. The assay was immunoSEQ multiplex PCR, and TCRdb's table has in-frame clones only and misses some. This table has approximately 1.4 million clones, approximately 98% appearing once. Sequenced: naive CD4+ T cells sorted from blood. Subset given: CD45RA+ positively selected. The gene calls are TRBV6-1 and TRBJ2-7; tentative D call: TRBD1 (5 bases). The TCR was taken from a man aged 25-45 years in good health. The CDR3 DNA is TGTGCCAGCAGTGCAGGACAAACCTATTACGAGCAGTACTTC. Its protein is CASSAGQTYYEQYF.